This T cell receptor beta chain comes out of a study of CD8+ T cells in alopecia areata. Investigators isolated RNA and reverse transcribed it into cDNA to act as the sequencing template. Sequenced by immunoSEQ multiplex PCR; TCRdb stores in-frame clones only, minus some. The data contain about 180,000 clones, 63% of them seen just once; the ten biggest clones take up approximately 1.7%. About this clone: The antigen remains undetermined.

General study points: Researchers report lesional scalp, most notably alopecia totalis/universalis, outstripped normal scalp in clonality. Possibly as an HLA-related effect, TCR sharing across patients appeared less clear than in mice. Scalp sample sequencing also detects resident alphabeta T cells of normal skin.

The sequence came from a human donor with alopecia areata. The sequenced sample was CD4+ T cells sorted from blood, obtained at week 0.

The CDR3 spells CASSLDGTGFDEQFF. The CDR3 DNA sequence: TGTGCCAGCAGCTTAGATGGGACAGGGTTCGATGAGCAGTTCTTC. J is TRBJ2-1 and V is TRBV7-2; 9 bases map to TRBD1. The CDR3 has 15 amino acids. With 1 base clipped from V and 8 bases from J, the junction kept 6 bases outside the gene matches. CDR1 is SGHTA and CDR2 is FQGNSA in the germline V gene.